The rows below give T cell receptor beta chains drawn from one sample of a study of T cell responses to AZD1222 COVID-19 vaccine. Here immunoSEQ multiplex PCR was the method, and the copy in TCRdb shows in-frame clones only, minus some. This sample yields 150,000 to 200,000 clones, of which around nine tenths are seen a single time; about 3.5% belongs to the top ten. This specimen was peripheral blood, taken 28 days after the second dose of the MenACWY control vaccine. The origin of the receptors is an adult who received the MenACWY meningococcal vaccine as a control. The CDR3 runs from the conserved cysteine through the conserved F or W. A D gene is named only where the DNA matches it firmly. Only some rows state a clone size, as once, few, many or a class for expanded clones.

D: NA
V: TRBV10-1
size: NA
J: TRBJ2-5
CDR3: CASSDGSQETQYF
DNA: TGCGCCAGCAGTGACGGGTCACAAGAGACCCAGTACTTC

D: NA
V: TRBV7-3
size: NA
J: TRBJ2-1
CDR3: CASSLRVGTQAYNEQFF
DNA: TGTGCCAGCAGCTTAAGAGTTGGGACTCAAGCCTACAATGAGCAGTTCTTC

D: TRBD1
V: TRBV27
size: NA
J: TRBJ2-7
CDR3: CASSSQGEYEQYF
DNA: TGTGCCAGCAGTTCTCAGGGGGAATACGAGCAGTACTTC

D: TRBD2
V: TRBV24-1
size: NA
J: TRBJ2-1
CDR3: CATSDLSKGGRFEEQFF
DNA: TGTGCCACCAGTGACCTGAGTAAGGGCGGGAGATTCGAAGAGCAGTTCTTC

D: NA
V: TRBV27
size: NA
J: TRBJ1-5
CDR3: CASSNLGSNQPQHF
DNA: TGTGCCAGCAGCAACCTGGGAAGCAATCAGCCCCAGCATTTT

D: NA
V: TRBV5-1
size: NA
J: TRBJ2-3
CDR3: CASSAAESTDTQYF
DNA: TGCGCCAGCAGCGCAGCGGAGAGCACAGATACGCAGTATTTT

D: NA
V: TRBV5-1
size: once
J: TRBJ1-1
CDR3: CASKVQTNTEAFF
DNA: TGCGCCAGCAAAGTCCAGACGAACACTGAAGCTTTCTTT

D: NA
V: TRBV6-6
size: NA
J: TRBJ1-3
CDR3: CASSYLAPGNTIYF
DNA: TGTGCCAGCAGTTACTTAGCCCCTGGAAACACCATATATTTT

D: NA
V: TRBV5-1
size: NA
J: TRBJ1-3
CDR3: CASSLGQSGNTIYF
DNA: TGCGCCAGCAGCTTAGGCCAGAGTGGAAACACCATATATTTT

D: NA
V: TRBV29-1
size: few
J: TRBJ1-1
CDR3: CSVSNRVGAMNTEAFF
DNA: TGCAGCGTTTCAAACAGGGTCGGAGCGATGAACACTGAAGCTTTCTTT

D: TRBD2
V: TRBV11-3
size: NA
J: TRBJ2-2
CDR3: CASSLGLAGGVGGELFF
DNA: TGTGCCAGCAGCTTGGGACTAGCGGGAGGGGTCGGCGGGGAGCTGTTTTTT

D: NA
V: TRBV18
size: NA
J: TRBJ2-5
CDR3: CASSPPTGTQETQYF
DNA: TGTGCCAGCTCGCCACCCACAGGAACACAAGAGACCCAGTACTTC

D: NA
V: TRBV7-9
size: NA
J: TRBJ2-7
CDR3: CASSWTASSYEQYF
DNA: TGTGCCAGCAGCTGGACAGCCTCCTCCTACGAGCAGTACTTC

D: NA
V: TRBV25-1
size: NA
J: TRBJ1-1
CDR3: CASSGIGLDPSGTEAFF
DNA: TGTGCCAGCAGTGGCATAGGACTTGATCCCTCGGGCACTGAAGCTTTCTTT

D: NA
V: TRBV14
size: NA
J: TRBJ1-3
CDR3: CASSQDLGSGNTIYF
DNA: TGTGCCAGCAGCCAAGATTTAGGCTCTGGAAACACCATATATTTT

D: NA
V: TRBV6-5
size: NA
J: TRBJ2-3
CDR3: CASSYAGKGTDTQYF
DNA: TGTGCCAGCAGTTATGCAGGGAAGGGCACAGATACGCAGTATTTT

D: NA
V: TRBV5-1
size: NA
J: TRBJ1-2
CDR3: CASSLANLGANYGYTF
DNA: TGCGCCAGCAGCTTGGCCAACCTCGGAGCTAACTATGGCTACACCTTC

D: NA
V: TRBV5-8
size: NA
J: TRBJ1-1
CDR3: CASSLFGGAAEAFF
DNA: TGTGCCAGCAGCTTGTTCGGGGGCGCCGCTGAAGCTTTCTTT

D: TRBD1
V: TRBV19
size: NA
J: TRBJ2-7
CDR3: CASKSRGNYEQYF
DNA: TGTGCCAGTAAATCCAGGGGGAACTACGAGCAGTACTTC

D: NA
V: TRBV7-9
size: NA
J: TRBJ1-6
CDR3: CASSLDQVRAGSGSPLHF
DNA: TGTGCCAGCAGCCTGGATCAAGTGCGGGCAGGATCGGGCTCACCCCTCCACTTT

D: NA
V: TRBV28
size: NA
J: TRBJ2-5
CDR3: CASSPTPGLLVQETQYF
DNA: TGTGCCAGCAGTCCCACTCCGGGACTCCTCGTCCAAGAGACCCAGTACTTC

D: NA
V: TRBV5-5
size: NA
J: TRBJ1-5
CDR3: CASSPHWQGTSNQPQHF
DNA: TGTGCCAGCAGCCCCCACTGGCAGGGGACCAGCAATCAGCCCCAGCATTTT

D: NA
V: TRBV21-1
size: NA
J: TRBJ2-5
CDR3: CASSNPRRVRQGGETQYF
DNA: TGTGCCAGCAGCAACCCTCGGAGGGTGAGACAGGGAGGAGAGACCCAGTACTTC

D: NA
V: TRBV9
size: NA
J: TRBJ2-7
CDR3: CASSPSGGAYEQYF
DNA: TGTGCCAGCAGCCCCTCTGGAGGAGCCTACGAGCAGTACTTC

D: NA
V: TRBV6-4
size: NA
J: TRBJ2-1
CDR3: CASKSDFGSTEQFF
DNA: TGTGCCAGCAAAAGCGATTTCGGGTCCACTGAGCAGTTCTTC

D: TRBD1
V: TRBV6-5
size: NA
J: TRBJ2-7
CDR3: CASSVGTGGYEQYF
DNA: TGTGCCAGCAGCGTCGGGACAGGGGGGTACGAGCAGTACTTC

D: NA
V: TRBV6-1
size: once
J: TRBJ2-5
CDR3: CASSEWGVGMRRETQYF
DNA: TGTGCCAGCAGTGAGTGGGGGGTGGGGATGCGCCGGGAGACCCAGTACTTC

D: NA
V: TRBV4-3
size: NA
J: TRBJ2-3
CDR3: CASSQLVWDTQYF
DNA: TGCGCCAGCAGCCAATTAGTTTGGGATACGCAGTATTTT

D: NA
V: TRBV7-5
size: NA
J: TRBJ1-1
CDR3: CARSLASGGAEAFF
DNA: TGTGCCAGAAGCTTAGCTTCAGGGGGCGCTGAAGCTTTCTTT

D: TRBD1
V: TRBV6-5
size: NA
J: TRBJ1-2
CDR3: CASSHRGNYGYTF
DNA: TGTGCCAGCAGTCACAGGGGAAACTATGGCTACACCTTC

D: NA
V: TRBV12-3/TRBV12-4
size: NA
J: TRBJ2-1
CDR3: CASSLGSGEQFF
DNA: TGTGCCAGCAGTTTGGGCTCCGGAGAGCAGTTCTTC

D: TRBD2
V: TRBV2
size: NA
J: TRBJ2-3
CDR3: CAGAREGTPDTQYF
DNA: TGTGCCGGGGCCCGGGAGGGGACCCCAGATACGCAGTATTTT

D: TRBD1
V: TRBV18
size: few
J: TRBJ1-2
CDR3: CASSPQGQGNYYGYTF
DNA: TGTGCCAGCTCACCTCAAGGACAGGGAAACTACTATGGCTACACCTTC

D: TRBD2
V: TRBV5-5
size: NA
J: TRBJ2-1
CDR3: CASSSGTSGAHNEQFF
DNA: TGTGCCAGCAGCTCCGGGACTAGCGGAGCCCACAATGAGCAGTTCTTC

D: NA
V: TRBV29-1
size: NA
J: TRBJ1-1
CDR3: CSVEKNTEAFF
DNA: TGCAGCGTTGAGAAGAACACTGAAGCTTTCTTT

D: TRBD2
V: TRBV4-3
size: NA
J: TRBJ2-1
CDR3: CASSQGGRDYNEQFF
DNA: TGCGCCAGCAGCCAAGGAGGGAGGGACTACAATGAGCAGTTCTTC

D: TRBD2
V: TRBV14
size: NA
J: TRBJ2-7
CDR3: CASSQVTPGREGGKSSYEQYF
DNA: TGTGCCAGCAGCCAAGTCACGCCAGGGCGGGAGGGCGGCAAGAGCTCCTACGAGCAGTACTTC

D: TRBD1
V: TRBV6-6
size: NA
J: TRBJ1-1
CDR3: CASILYRGNEAFF
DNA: TGTGCCAGCATTCTGTACAGGGGAAATGAAGCTTTCTTT

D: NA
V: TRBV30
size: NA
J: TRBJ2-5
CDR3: CAWSPGVVAPKETQYF
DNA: TGTGCCTGGAGTCCAGGGGTCGTAGCCCCTAAGGAGACCCAGTACTTC